These 25 T cell receptor beta chains share one sample of origin, sequenced in a study of PD-1 blockade in classical Hodgkin lymphoma. Time point denoted: cycle 4 day 1 (C4D1), after five to seven weeks of nivolumab. Each and every patient relapsed after autologous stem cell transplantation, and patients got differing brentuximab vedotin exposure. TCRdb keeps only in-frame clones here, not all; method: immunoSEQ multiplex PCR. The sample contains about 21,000 clones, roughly 85% of which appear only once. Source: peripheral blood mononuclear cells (PBMCs), taken before the fourth cycle of nivolumab. The receptors here all came from a human donor with classical Hodgkin lymphoma.

The chain joins TRBV5-6 to TRBJ1-2; 8 bases line up with TRBD1. The CDR3 covers 16 residues. The germline V gene has CDR1 SGHDT and CDR2 YYEEEE. J was trimmed by 4 bases and V by 0 bases; bases with no gene match: 8. The CDR3 coding sequence is TGTGCCAGCAGCTTGGGACCGGGACAGGAATTCTATGGCTACACCTTC. Its translation: CASSLGPGQEFYGYTF.

The V and J genes are TRBV4-2 and TRBJ1-3; perhaps TRBD1 as D (6 bases). The CDR3 totals 15 residues. CDR1 LGHNA and CDR2 YNFKEQ come from the germline V gene. Trimming removed 0 bases at V and 3 bases at J, with 9 bases between. The chain's CDR3 is CASSQDRGFGNTIYF. CDR3 nucleotide sequence: TGTGCCAGCAGCCAAGACAGGGGATTTGGAAACACCATATATTTT.

This sequence joins TRBV7-9 and TRBJ2-7; D is unclear. V gave up 8 bases and J gave up 0 bases, with 11 bases separating them. Looked up from germline, CDR1 is SEHNR and CDR2 is FQNEAQ (reference sequence). This CDR3 spans 13 amino acids. CDR3 DNA: TGTGCCAGCCAAGAGTTCGCCTCCTACGAGCAGTACTTC. It translates to CASQEFASYEQYF.

This sequence joins TRBV27 and TRBJ1-5, with TRBD1 as a possible D gene (6 bases). Per germline, CDR1 MNHEY and CDR2 SMNVEV (reference sequence). Trimming stripped 5 bases from V and 9 bases from J, with 11 bases between. This CDR3 contains 12 residues. CDR3 in DNA: TGTGCCAGCAGTCCACAGGGAGGGCCCCAGCATTTT. Amino acid sequence: CASSPQGGPQHF.

J is TRBJ1-2 and V is TRBV18, with TRBD1 matching over 11 bases. The CDR3 extends over 16 amino acids. From germline, CDR1 is KGHSH and CDR2 LQKENI. The trim removed 3 bases at V and 2 bases at J, leaving 5 bases unmatched. CDR3 sequence reads: CASSPPGQGGNYGYTF. For the CDR3, the DNA is TGTGCCAGCTCACCGCCGGGACAGGGGGGGAACTATGGCTACACCTTC.

The CDR3 nucleotides read TGCGCCAGCAGCTCCGGGACATGGGGTTACAATGAGCAGTTCTTC. Its translation is CASSSGTWGYNEQFF. The chain combines TRBV5-1 with TRBJ2-1; perhaps TRBD1 as D (6 bases). This CDR3 has 15 amino acids. Trimming removed 3 bases from V and 4 bases from J, with 14 bases in between. In germline, CDR1 is SGHRS, CDR2 YFSETQ.

The rearrangement joins TRBV4-2 to TRBJ1-2; TRBD1 is a possible D gene (5 bases). This CDR3 has 18 amino acids. The V end lost 0 bases, the J end lost 5 bases, and 22 bases lay between the germline ends. CDR1 is LGHNA, CDR2 YNFKEQ, per germline. The CDR3 is CASSQERATGLGGYGYTF. Written as DNA, the CDR3 is TGTGCCAGCAGCCAAGAGAGGGCTACAGGTTTGGGGGGATATGGCTACACCTTC.

Only one count was recorded for this clone. The chain couples TRBV6-5 to TRBJ2-7; D might be TRBD1 (6 bases). The V end was cut by 8 bases, the J end by 1 base, with 9 bases between. This CDR3 is 12 amino acids long. Germline values: CDR1 MNHEY, CDR2 SVGAGI. The CDR3 sequence: CASQGHSYEQYF. Here the CDR3 DNA reads TGTGCCAGCCAGGGGCATTCCTACGAGCAGTACTTC.

This rearrangement joins TRBV12-5 to TRBJ2-2; a possible D gene is TRBD2 (6 bases). V lost 0 bases and J lost 7, with 15 bases in between. This CDR3 has 16 amino acids. Germline values: CDR1 LGHNT, CDR2 FRNRAP. CDR3 DNA: TGTGCTAGTGGTTTGGTACTTAGCAGGCGGGGCGGGGAGCTGTTTTTT. Translated: CASGLVLSRRGGELFF.

In its sample, this clone was seen once. The chain uses TRBV18 and TRBJ2-3, with 12 bases matching TRBD2. The V gene end was trimmed by 5 bases and the J gene end by 2 bases; junction bases not matched to a gene: 5. Germline V lookup: CDR1 KGHSH, CDR2 LQKENI. This CDR3 contains 16 residues. CDR3 in amino acids: CASSSGLAGFTDTQYF. CDR3 DNA sequence: TGTGCCAGCTCATCTGGACTAGCGGGGTTCACAGATACGCAGTATTTT.

The rearrangement links TRBV7-9 to TRBJ1-5; no clear D. This CDR3 region has 16 residues. V was trimmed by 1 base and J by 2 bases, leaving 12 bases between them. CDR1 and CDR2 from the germline V gene are SEHNR and FQNEAQ (reference sequence). Here the CDR3 reads CASSLGSGPRNQPQHF. The CDR3 bases are TGTGCCAGCAGCTTAGGATCGGGTCCGCGCAATCAGCCCCAGCATTTT.

The chain links TRBV27 to TRBJ1-5; D might be TRBD1 (5 bases). CDR3 length: 16 amino acids. Trimming took off 5 bases at V and 3 bases at J, with 17 bases between the two ends. Germline V gene lookup returns CDR1 MNHEY and CDR2 SMNVEV (reference sequence). CDR3 in amino acids: CASSGDCHLLNQPQHF. In nucleotides, the CDR3 is TGTGCCAGCAGTGGGGACTGCCACCTCCTCAATCAGCCCCAGCATTTT.

This chain joins TRBV19 and TRBJ1-2; unclear D gene. Trimming shortened V by 3 bases and J by 7 bases, and 21 bases separated the two germline ends. The germline gives CDR1 LNHDA, CDR2 SQIVND (reference sequence). The CDR3 is 16 residues long. The CDR3 nucleotides read TGTGCCAGTAGTATCCAGCAGAGCCTTCACGGGAGTGGCTACACCTTC. Translated, it gives CASSIQQSLHGSGYTF. Supplemented by reference TRBV19 and TRBJ1-2, the full variable domain reads DGGITQSPKYLFRKEGQNVTLSCEQNLNHDAMYWYRQDPGQGLRLIYYSQIVNDFQKGDIAEGYSVSREKKESFPLTVTSAQKNPTAFYLCASSIQQSLHGSGYTFGSGTRLTVV.

Concerning this clone: Germline and junction disagree at one end, which may indicate a read error. The gene calls are TRBV4-2 and TRBJ1-5; D is undetermined. Germline V gene sequence: CDR1 LGHNA, CDR2 YNFKEQ. The CDR3 is made up of 16 amino acids. CDR3 in DNA: TGTGCCAGCAGCCAAGAGGCGGGGTGGACGATTCAGCTCCAGCATTTT. Translating gives CASSQEAGWTIQLQHF.

The chain is built from TRBV4-1 and TRBJ1-3, with D unclear. This CDR3 contains 13 residues. Germline CDR1 and CDR2: MGHRA and YSYEKL. Trimming left V 0 bases short and J 5 bases short, with 5 bases between. The CDR3 nucleotides are TGCGCCAGCAGCCAAGACCTTCGAAACACCATATATTTT. Amino acids: CASSQDLRNTIYF.

This clone was seen once. This chain links TRBV28 with TRBJ2-7; either TRBD1 or TRBD2 may fit D (5 bases each). CDR3 length: 16 amino acids. V shed 5 bases and J shed 0 bases, with 17 bases lying between them. Germline CDR1 is MDHEN and CDR2 is SYDVKM. For the CDR3, the DNA is TGTGCCAGCAGTACCCGACAGCTTCGGGGCTCCTACGAGCAGTACTTC. It yields the protein CASSTRQLRGSYEQYF.

The gene calls are TRBV19 and TRBJ2-7, with D possibly TRBD1 on 5 matching bases. V shed 4 bases and J shed 2 bases, with 12 bases lying between them. From germline, CDR1 is LNHDA and CDR2 SQIVND (reference sequence). This CDR3 is built from 14 residues. The chain's CDR3 is CASSTMDTPYEQYF. In nucleotides, the CDR3 is TGTGCCAGTAGTACGATGGACACTCCCTACGAGCAGTACTTC.

This chain uses TRBV27 with TRBJ2-3; perhaps TRBD2 as D (5 bases). Trimming shortened V by 8 bases and J by 0 bases, and 12 bases separated the two germline ends. Germline CDR1 reads MNHEY; CDR2 reads SMNVEV (reference sequence). This CDR3 has 14 amino acids. CDR3 nucleotide sequence: TGTGCCAGCGGGAGTGCAGGTAGCACAGATACGCAGTATTTT. Its translation: CASGSAGSTDTQYF.

J is TRBJ2-2 and V is TRBV4-3; 15 positions agree with TRBD2. V gave up 5 bases and J gave up 4 bases; unmatched junction bases: 14. The CDR3 covers 20 residues. CDR1 is LGHNA, CDR2 YSLEER, per germline. The CDR3 spells CASSLRSGLAGGRGTGELFF. As DNA, the CDR3 is TGCGCCAGCAGCTTAAGATCAGGACTAGCGGGAGGGCGCGGCACCGGGGAGCTGTTTTTT.

The chain combines TRBV6-1 with TRBJ2-1, with 11 nucleotides matching TRBD2. Trimming took 3 bases from V and 5 from J; bases not matched to a gene: 3. The CDR3 has 15 residues. Per the germline V gene, CDR1 is MNHNS and CDR2 is SASEGT. The CDR3 reads CASSETSGIHNEQFF. The CDR3 DNA sequence: TGTGCCAGCAGTGAGACTAGCGGGATACACAATGAGCAGTTCTTC.

The rearrangement links TRBV27 to TRBJ1-5; 9 bases are shared with TRBD1. V lost 5 bases, J lost 2 bases, and 13 bases stayed unmatched. Looked up from germline, CDR1 is MNHEY and CDR2 is SMNVEV (reference sequence). This CDR3 region has 18 residues. CDR3 nucleotide sequence: TGTGCCAGCAGTCCCCGGGACAGGGAGGGCCATGGCAATCAGCCCCAGCATTTT. Encoded protein: CASSPRDREGHGNQPQHF.

With regard to this clone: One end of the junction varies from germline; a read error may be responsible. The chain has TRBV7-6 and TRBJ2-2; weak D call: TRBD2 (6 bases). Germline values: CDR1 SGHVS, CDR2 FNYEAQ. There are 13 residues in the CDR3. The CDR3 DNA reads TGTGCCACCAGCGGGTTGAACACCGGGGAGCTGTTTTTT. Residues: CATSGLNTGELFF.

A single count supports this clone. This sequence joins TRBV27 and TRBJ2-1; no definite D call. V lost 3 bases to trimming and J lost 6 bases, with 15 bases between them. Looked up from germline, CDR1 is MNHEY and CDR2 is SMNVEV (reference sequence). The CDR3 runs 15 residues. CDR3 coding DNA: TGTGCCAGCAGTTTGGGCAGTAGGCCCTTCAATGAGCAGTTCTTC. The encoded protein is CASSLGSRPFNEQFF.

The J gene is TRBJ1-3, the V gene TRBV10-3, with TRBD1 matching over 9 bases. Germline assignment: CDR1 ENHRY and CDR2 SYGVKD. The junction had 4 bases not matched to a gene; V was cut back by 7 bases and J by 6 bases. This CDR3 is built from 13 residues. The CDR3 reads CAINRQGENTIYF. CDR3 nucleotides: TGTGCCATCAACAGACAGGGGGAAAACACCATATATTTT.

The chain joins TRBV12-5 to TRBJ2-1; tentatively, D is TRBD1 or TRBD2 (6 bases each). Trimming removed 6 bases at V and 2 bases at J, with 23 bases between. The CDR3 totals 18 residues. Germline lookup yields CDR1 LGHNT and CDR2 FRNRAP. The CDR3 loop reads CASGGAGGASTTYNEQFF. The CDR3 region has the DNA TGTGCTAGTGGGGGGGCCGGGGGCGCGAGCACAACCTACAATGAGCAGTTCTTC.